The 32 T cell receptor beta chains in this list originate from one sample, sequenced in a study of control samples from healthy donors and cancer patients. The table came from immunoSEQ multiplex PCR; TCRdb's copy has only in-frame clones and leaves some out. Found here are approximately 160,000 clones, about nine tenths of them singletons; the top ten hold roughly 2.1%. Sequencing was performed on blood. The receptor source for this set is a woman between 35 and 50 years old in good health.

This clone was detected once. This chain uses TRBV28 with TRBJ1-4; 9 bases fit TRBD1. CDR1 MDHEN and CDR2 SYDVKM come from the germline V gene. The V and J ends lost 5 bases and 8 bases, in that order; junction bases with no gene match: 9. This CDR3 has 15 residues. In nucleotides, the CDR3 is TGTGCCAGCAGTCAGCCCGGACAGGGGCACGAAAAACTGTTTTTT. Translating it yields CASSQPGQGHEKLFF.

The chain carries TRBV5-1 and TRBJ2-2; perhaps D is TRBD1 or TRBD2 (5 bases each). This CDR3 spans 15 amino acids. Germline-derived CDR1 and CDR2 are SGHRS and YFSETQ. V lost 2 bases, J lost 3 bases, and 11 bases lay in between. The CDR3 DNA is TGCGCCAGCAGCTTAGCCGGGACCCACACCGGGGAGCTGTTTTTT. Amino acids: CASSLAGTHTGELFF. Based on the CDR3 plus reference TRBV5-1 and TRBJ2-2, the full variable domain is KAGVTQTPRYLIKTRGQQVTLSCSPISGHRSVSWYQQTPGQGLQFLFEYFSETQRNKGNFPGRFSGRQFSNSRSEMNVSTLELGDSALYLCASSLAGTHTGELFFGEGSRLTVL.

The V and J genes are TRBV19 and TRBJ1-5, with a tentative D call TRBD1 (6 bases). The V end was cut by 6 bases, the J end by 0 bases, with 18 bases between. In germline, CDR1 is LNHDA, CDR2 SQIVND (reference sequence). CDR3 length: 17 amino acids. CDR3 coding DNA: TGTGCCAGTAGCAATAAGGACAGCACGTATAGCAATCAGCCCCAGCATTTT. Translating gives CASSNKDSTYSNQPQHF.

V is TRBV6-6 and J is TRBJ1-2; the match to TRBD1 covers 7 bases. The CDR3 runs 13 residues. V lost 6 bases to trimming and J lost 2 bases; unmatched junction nucleotides: 3. The germline V gene encodes CDR1 MNHNY and CDR2 SVGAGI (reference sequence). CDR3 in amino acids: CASSRGQNYGYTF. The CDR3 nucleotides read TGTGCCAGCAGCCGGGGACAGAACTATGGCTACACCTTC.

This chain links TRBV7-9 with TRBJ1-3; unclear D gene. The CDR3 length is 14 residues. The germline V and J ends were trimmed by 4 bases and 2 bases, with 9 bases remaining between them. CDR1 and CDR2 (germline): SEHNR, FQNEAQ (reference sequence). CDR3 residues: CASSSQRAGNTIYF. As DNA, the CDR3 is TGTGCCAGCAGCTCACAGCGGGCTGGAAACACCATATATTTT.

This chain links TRBV29-1 with TRBJ2-1, with TRBD1 identical over 9 bases. Unmatched junction bases numbered 3, after V lost 6 bases and J lost 3 bases. The CDR3 loop spans 13 amino acids. Germline CDR1 and CDR2: SQVTM and ANQGSEA. This CDR3 reads CSVTTGGYNEQFF. The CDR3 region has the DNA TGCAGCGTGACGACAGGGGGCTACAATGAGCAGTTCTTC.

The CDR3 nucleotides are TGTGCCAGCACCCAACACAACCTAGAGCAGTACTTC. Translated, it gives CASTQHNLEQYF. The V call is TRBV6-5, the J call TRBJ2-7; D is unclear. This CDR3 is 12 amino acids long. Deletions cut 7 bases from V and 7 bases from J, with 14 bases between. Germline V lookup: CDR1 MNHEY, CDR2 SVGAGI.

The CDR3 DNA follows: TGTGCCAGCAGCTCGCAGTCGTCTGGAAACACCATATATTTT. Amino acids: CASSSQSSGNTIYF. V is TRBV7-9 and J is TRBJ1-3; D uncertain. The V end was cut by 4 bases, the J end by 1 base, with 8 bases between. Germline V CDR1 and CDR2: SEHNR, FQNEAQ (reference sequence). The CDR3 has 14 residues.

The rearrangement joins TRBV2 to TRBJ2-5; 8 nucleotides align to TRBD1. Germline trimming cut 6 bases from V and 4 bases from J; bases unmatched to any gene: 7. The CDR3 spans 14 residues. The germline V gene has CDR1 SNHLY and CDR2 FYNNEI. The CDR3 DNA follows: TGTGCCAGCAGCGATGGACAGGGTATAGAGACCCAGTACTTC. It is translated as CASSDGQGIETQYF.

The V and J genes are TRBV27 and TRBJ1-5, with TRBD1 matching 8 bases. Germline CDR1 reads MNHEY; CDR2 reads SMNVEV (reference sequence). The CDR3 totals 13 residues. V shed 5 bases, J shed 7 bases, and the junction held 4 bases outside the gene matches. CDR3 nucleotide sequence: TGTGCCAGCAGTACAGGGGGGGGCCAGCCCCAGCATTTT. Its translation: CASSTGGGQPQHF.

J is TRBJ2-1 and V is TRBV1; the table calls TRBD2, which could not be checked here. TRBV1 is a listed pseudogene. This CDR3 has 21 residues. CDR3 region: CTSSRGLAGAVRTFSYNEQFF. In DNA form, the CDR3 reads TGCACCAGCAGCCGAGGACTAGCGGGGGCCGTCCGTACCTTCTCCTACAATGAGCAGTTCTTC.

The chain joins TRBV7-7 to TRBJ2-2, with 13 bases aligning to TRBD2. The J segment lost 7 bases and the V segment lost 4 bases, leaving 9 bases of the junction unmatched. This CDR3 contains 17 residues. Per germline, CDR1 SSHAT and CDR2 FNYEAQ (reference sequence). The CDR3 loop reads CASSSTLAGGRGGELFF. CDR3 DNA: TGTGCCAGCAGCTCCACACTAGCGGGGGGGCGAGGCGGGGAGCTGTTTTTT.

The chain carries TRBV3-1 (or the pseudogene TRBV3-2) and TRBJ1-6; TRBD1 is a possible D gene (6 bases). With 3 bases removed from V and 8 bases from J, the gap between germline ends came to 17 bases. Germline V gene lookup returns CDR1 LGHDT and CDR2 YNNKEL (reference sequence). The CDR3 covers 16 residues. CDR3 residues: CASSQDHFWTDSPLHF. The CDR3 region has the DNA TGTGCCAGCAGCCAGGACCACTTCTGGACAGATTCACCCCTCCACTTT.

The V gene is TRBV3-1 (or the pseudogene TRBV3-2), the J gene TRBJ1-4, with D possibly being TRBD1 (5 bases). The CDR3 contains 16 residues. Trimming pared 2 bases from V and 6 bases from J, leaving 16 bases between. Germline CDR1 is LGHDT and CDR2 is YNNKEL (reference sequence). The CDR3 DNA sequence: TGTGCCAGCAGCCAATGGGCTGGGGGAGGAGATGAAAAACTGTTTTTT. This sequence encodes CASSQWAGGGDEKLFF.

CDR3 sequence: CASSSIDLLFLGYTF. The DNA for the CDR3 is TGTGCCAGCAGTTCCATCGATCTCTTATTTTTAGGCTACACCTTC. The chain uses TRBV6-5 and TRBJ1-2; D unclear. V lost 4 bases and J 8 bases, leaving 20 bases between the germline ends. Germline CDR1 is MNHEY and CDR2 is SVGAGI. CDR3 size: 15 residues.

The genes are TRBV7-8 and TRBJ2-7; the D gene is possibly TRBD2 (7 bases). Germline V gives CDR1 SGHVS, CDR2 FQNEAQ. V dropped 1 base and J dropped 6 bases, with 16 bases sitting between them. The CDR3 loop spans 15 amino acids. CDR3 region: CASSLGTGGPREQYF. In DNA, the CDR3 is TGTGCCAGCAGCTTAGGGACCGGGGGGCCGCGCGAGCAGTACTTC.

The chain recombines TRBV7-8 with TRBJ2-1; no definite D call. Germline values: CDR1 SGHVS, CDR2 FQNEAQ. The CDR3 has 15 amino acids. Trimming removed 1 base at V and 5 bases at J, with 12 bases between. The CDR3: CASSLGLQQDNEQFF. The CDR3 DNA reads as TGTGCCAGCAGCTTAGGACTCCAGCAAGACAATGAGCAGTTCTTC.

A single count supports this clone. The rearrangement links TRBV29-1 to TRBJ2-3; D is uncertain. This CDR3 is 11 amino acids long. V lost 4 bases to trimming and J lost 8 bases, with 10 bases between them. Germline CDR1 is SQVTM and CDR2 is ANQGSEA. CDR3 nucleotides: TGCAGCGTTGTGGCCTCTCTTACGCAGTATTTT. Protein product: CSVVASLTQYF.

Here the CDR3 reads CATRPRASGDEQYF. In DNA, the CDR3 is TGTGCCACCCGCCCTAGGGCTAGCGGGGACGAGCAGTACTTC. V gene TRBV13 combines with J gene TRBJ2-7; 9 bases fit TRBD2. Germline assignment: CDR1 PRHDT and CDR2 FYEKMQ (reference sequence). There are 14 residues in the CDR3. V lost 10 bases to trimming and J lost 5 bases; unmatched junction nucleotides: 12.

V gene TRBV6-5 combines with J gene TRBJ1-1, with a possible D match to TRBD1 (5 bases). V lost 8 bases, J lost 4 bases, and 11 bases lay in between. Germline CDR1 MNHEY, CDR2 SVGAGI. This CDR3 comprises 12 residues. CDR3 sequence reads: CASGGRSTEAFF. The CDR3 nucleotides read TGTGCCAGCGGGGGGAGGTCCACTGAAGCTTTCTTT.

The chain has TRBV11-2 and TRBJ2-7, with D perhaps matching TRBD2 (6 bases). V lost 7 bases and J lost 4, with 23 bases in between. Per germline, CDR1 SGHAT and CDR2 FQNNGV. The CDR3 totals 16 residues. The CDR3 loop reads CASIQAGGGGTYEQYF. DNA of the CDR3: TGTGCCAGCATTCAAGCTGGCGGTGGGGGGACTTACGAGCAGTACTTC.

The chain combines TRBV2 with TRBJ2-2, with D unclear. In germline, CDR1 is SNHLY, CDR2 FYNNEI. V was trimmed by 0 bases and J by 5 bases, leaving 10 bases between them. The CDR3 is made up of 15 amino acids. For the CDR3, the DNA is TGTGCCAGCAGTGAAGCCCCCCTTGGTACCGGGGAGCTGTTTTTT. As protein: CASSEAPLGTGELFF.

V and J are TRBV15 and TRBJ2-7, with 7 bases aligning to TRBD1. This CDR3 comprises 14 residues. The germline gives CDR1 LNHNV, CDR2 YYDKDF (reference sequence). The V segment lost 2 bases and the J segment 7 bases; nucleotides outside the gene matches: 8. CDR3 loop: CATSRSLTGREQYF. In nucleotides, the CDR3 is TGTGCCACCAGCAGATCGTTGACAGGGCGAGAGCAGTACTTC.

V and J are TRBV3-1 (or the pseudogene TRBV3-2) and TRBJ2-5, with D perhaps matching TRBD2 (5 bases). With 3 bases removed from V and 1 base from J, the gap between germline ends came to 12 bases. Germline loops: CDR1 LGHDT, CDR2 YNNKEL (reference sequence). This CDR3 spans 15 amino acids. The CDR3 is CASSHLDGIQETQYF. The CDR3 coding sequence is TGTGCCAGCAGCCATTTGGACGGGATCCAAGAGACCCAGTACTTC.

The chain joins TRBV27 to TRBJ2-1, with TRBD2 matching 7 bases. Germline loops: CDR1 MNHEY, CDR2 SMNVEV (reference sequence). Losses at the gene ends were 8 bases for V and 3 bases for J; bases not matched to a gene: 7. The CDR3 length is 14 residues. CDR3 nucleotide sequence: TGTGCCAGCGTTGGGGGGGGGAGCTACAATGAGCAGTTCTTC. Translation: CASVGGGSYNEQFF.

The chain employs TRBV4-1 and TRBJ1-1, with no clear D. V was clipped by 4 bases and J by 4 bases, with 16 bases between them. From germline, CDR1 is MGHRA and CDR2 YSYEKL. The CDR3 runs to 15 residues. This chain's CDR3 is CASSPHLGSGTEAFF. The DNA of the CDR3 is TGCGCCAGCAGCCCGCACCTAGGGTCGGGCACTGAAGCTTTCTTT.

The rearrangement joins TRBV25-1 to TRBJ2-1, with TRBD1 as a possible D gene (5 bases). The CDR3 loop spans 12 amino acids. Trimming took off 3 bases at V and 8 bases at J, with 8 bases between the two ends. The germline V gene has CDR1 MGHDK and CDR2 SYGVNS. The CDR3 reads CASSDGADEQFF. CDR3 sequence (DNA): TGTGCCAGCAGTGATGGGGCGGATGAGCAGTTCTTC.

This rearrangement joins TRBV2 to TRBJ2-5, with 8 bases lining up with TRBD2. The germline gives CDR1 SNHLY, CDR2 FYNNEI. V was clipped by 3 bases and J by 5 bases; unmatched bases: 5. The CDR3 consists of 14 residues. DNA of the CDR3: TGTGCCAGCAGTGAGACGGGGGGGGCTGAGACCCAGTACTTC. It codes for CASSETGGAETQYF.

The chain recombines TRBV10-3 with TRBJ2-2; 11 nucleotides match TRBD1. The CDR3 is made up of 13 amino acids. Trimming cost V 11 bases and J 7 bases; bases outside gene matches: 6. CDR1 is ENHRY and CDR2 is SYGVKD in the germline V gene. The chain's CDR3 is CAAGQGAGGELFF. The CDR3 DNA reads as TGTGCCGCAGGACAGGGGGCCGGCGGGGAGCTGTTTTTT.

The V and J genes are TRBV29-1 and TRBJ2-7, with TRBD1 matching 8 bases. The CDR3 covers 13 residues. The J segment lost 6 bases and the V segment lost 0 bases, leaving 4 bases of the junction unmatched. In germline, CDR1 is SQVTM, CDR2 ANQGSEA. CDR3 bases: TGCAGCGTTGAAGATGGACAGGGCTCCGAGCAGTACTTC. Its translation: CSVEDGQGSEQYF.

V usage is TRBV5-5 and J usage is TRBJ1-1, with 7 bases identical to TRBD1. The length of the CDR3 is 13 residues. From germline, CDR1 is SGHKS and CDR2 YYEKEE (reference sequence). J was trimmed by 5 bases and V by 4 bases; bases with no gene match: 5. CDR3 nucleotides: TGTGCCAGCAGCACACAGGGGCAAACTGAAGCTTTCTTT. Translated: CASSTQGQTEAFF.

This rearrangement joins TRBV9 to TRBJ1-1; weak D call: TRBD1 (6 bases). CDR1 and CDR2 (germline): SGDLS, YYNGEE. V was clipped by 3 bases and J by 4 bases, with 13 bases between them. The CDR3 extends over 14 amino acids. CDR3 DNA: TGTGCCAGCAGCGAAGGCAGGGGTGGCACTGAAGCTTTCTTT. It codes for CASSEGRGGTEAFF.